This TCR beta chain was observed in a study of T cells after yellow fever vaccination. Study results and caveats: It was the secondary response that reached its peak faster, day 5 versus 15, but it was weaker.

TCRdb processed the 5' RACE reads anew with MiXCR; each CDR3 protein has one entry. The data contain around 320,000 distinct CDR3 sequences, over 3.5% of them seen just once; the ten biggest clones take up roughly 19%. This clonotype was seen at least ten times. The antigen is unknown. The origin of this receptor is a man aged 18-30 years who received the YFV17D yellow fever vaccine. The sequences come from PBMCs, collected 15 days after the yellow fever booster vaccination.

The CDR3 loop is CASSRDRGSETQYF. CDR3 bases: TGTGCCAGCAGCCGGGACAGGGGTTCTGAGACCCAGTACTTC. The chain carries TRBV6-2 or TRBV6-3 and TRBJ2-5, with 10 bases aligning to TRBD1. The CDR3 is made up of 14 amino acids. V dropped 6 bases and J dropped 5; count of bases not matched to a gene: 6. Germline V CDR1 and CDR2: MNHEY, SVGEGT.